Below, one T cell receptor beta chain is given with its context. What it binds is not known. Treatment noted: around 19 received Ad26.COV2.S at low or high dose, single or two shots; about 5 received placebo; per-sample allocation not given. After the first vaccine or placebo injection, samples were drawn on day 63. The sample is drawn from a study of Ad26.COV2.S vaccination and SARS-CoV-2 variants. Looking at the study overall: Intramuscular Ad26.COV2.S doses were given once or twice, 56 days apart. Study results and caveats: Placebo recipients had lower spike-specific TCR breadth than vaccine recipients.

Measured with immunoSEQ multiplex PCR; TCRdb has only the in-frame clones, and not every one. The data show around 300,000 clones, roughly nine tenths seen once. Trimming at V came to 1 base and at J to 3 bases, leaving 21 bases not matched to a gene. This CDR3 comprises 23 residues. Germline CDR1 MDHEN, CDR2 SYDVKM. The chain recombines TRBV28 with TRBJ2-2, with 12 bases matching TRBD2. The sample in question was peripheral blood, obtained in a trial of Ad26.COV2.S vaccine versus placebo. The source is a person between 18 and 65 years old who received the Ad26.COV2.S COVID-19 vaccine or a placebo. The CDR3 loop is CASSLSLGHVTSGSNRYTGELFF. CDR3 DNA: TGTGCCAGCAGTTTATCCTTAGGACACGTGACTAGCGGGAGTAATCGTTACACCGGGGAGCTGTTTTTT.